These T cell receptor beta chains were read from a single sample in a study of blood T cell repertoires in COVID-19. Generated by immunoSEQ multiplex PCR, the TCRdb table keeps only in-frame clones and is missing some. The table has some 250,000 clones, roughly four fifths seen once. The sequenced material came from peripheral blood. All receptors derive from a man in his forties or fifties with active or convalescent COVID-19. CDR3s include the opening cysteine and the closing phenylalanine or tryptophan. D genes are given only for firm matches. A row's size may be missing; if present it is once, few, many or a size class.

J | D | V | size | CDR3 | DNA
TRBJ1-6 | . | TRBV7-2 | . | CASSLVVRGNSPLHF | TGTGCCAGCAGCTTAGTAGTCAGGGGTAACTCACCCCTCCACTTT
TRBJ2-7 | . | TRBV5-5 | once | CASSNREAGGSYEQYF | TGTGCCAGCAGCAACCGGGAAGCGGGTGGATCCTACGAGCAGTACTTC
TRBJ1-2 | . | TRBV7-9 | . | CASSFAGYGYTF | TGTGCCAGCAGCTTCGCGGGGTATGGCTACACCTTC
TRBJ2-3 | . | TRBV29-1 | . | CSVEGLDGFTDTQYF | TGCAGCGTTGAAGGACTGGATGGTTTCACAGATACGCAGTATTTT
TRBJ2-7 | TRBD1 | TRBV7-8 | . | CASTKGQGISYEQYF | TGTGCCAGCACCAAGGGACAGGGGATATCCTACGAGCAGTACTTC
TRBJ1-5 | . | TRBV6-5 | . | CASSRQGGQPQHF | TGTGCCAGCAGTCGCCAGGGAGGACAGCCCCAGCATTTT
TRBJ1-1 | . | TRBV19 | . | CASTVRDTEAFF | TGTGCCAGTACCGTCCGGGACACTGAAGCTTTCTTT
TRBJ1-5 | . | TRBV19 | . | CASSIVRTDGHQPQHF | TGTGCCAGTAGTATTGTTCGGACAGATGGGCATCAGCCCCAGCATTTT
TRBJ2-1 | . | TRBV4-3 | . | CASSQDGASSYNEQFF | TGCGCCAGCAGCCAAGATGGGGCAAGCTCCTACAATGAGCAGTTCTTC
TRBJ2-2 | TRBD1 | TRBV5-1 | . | CASSQGQGAITGELFF | TGCGCCAGCAGCCAGGGACAGGGGGCTATCACCGGGGAGCTGTTTTTT
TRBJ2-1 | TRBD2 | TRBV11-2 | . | CASSFQRGGDNEQFF | TGTGCCAGCAGCTTTCAGCGGGGGGGTGATAATGAGCAGTTCTTC
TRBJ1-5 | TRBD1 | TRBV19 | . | CASSQNRGIKNQPQHF | TGTGCCAGTAGTCAAAACAGGGGGATTAAGAATCAGCCCCAGCATTTT
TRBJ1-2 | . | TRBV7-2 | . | CASSSKGGLYGYTF | TGTGCCAGCAGCTCGAAGGGAGGACTTTATGGCTACACCTTC
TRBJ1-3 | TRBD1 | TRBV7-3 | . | CASSLDRGPGNTIYF | TGTGCCAGCAGCTTAGACAGGGGGCCTGGAAACACCATATATTTT
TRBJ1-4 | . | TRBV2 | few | CASSVRQRTNEKLFF | TGTGCCAGCAGTGTTCGACAGAGGACTAATGAAAAACTGTTTTTT
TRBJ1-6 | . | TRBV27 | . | CASMKGGPNSPLHF | TGTGCCAGCATGAAAGGAGGCCCTAATTCACCCCTCCACTTT